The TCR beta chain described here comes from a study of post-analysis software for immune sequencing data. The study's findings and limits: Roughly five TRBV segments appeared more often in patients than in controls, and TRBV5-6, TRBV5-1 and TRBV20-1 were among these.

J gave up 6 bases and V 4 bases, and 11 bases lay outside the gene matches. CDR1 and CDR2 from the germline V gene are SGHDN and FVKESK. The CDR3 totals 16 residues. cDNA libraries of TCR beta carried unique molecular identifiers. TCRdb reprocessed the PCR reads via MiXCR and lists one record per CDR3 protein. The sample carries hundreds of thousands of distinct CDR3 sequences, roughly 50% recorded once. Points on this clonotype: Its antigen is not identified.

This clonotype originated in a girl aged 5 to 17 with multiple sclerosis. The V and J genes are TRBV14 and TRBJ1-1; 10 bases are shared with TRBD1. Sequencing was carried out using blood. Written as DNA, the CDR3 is TGTGCCAGCAGCCGATTGACAGGGGGCTCGGTTGCTGAAGCTTTCTTT. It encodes CASSRLTGGSVAEAFF.